The 3 T cell receptor beta chains below come from one sample, sequenced in a study of CXCR3-negative and CXCR3-positive naive CD8 T cells. Researchers prepared the TRB cDNA libraries using 5' RACE with UMI labels. Following a re-call of the 5' RACE reads, TCRdb has one entry per CDR3 protein and lacks DNA. This sample's table reports about 23,000 distinct CDR3 sequences. Sequenced material: naive CXCR3- CD8+ T cells from blood. Subset given: CD45RO-CCR7+CD27+CD95- naive CD8+ T cells lacking CXCR3 (TNR3-). These receptors were obtained from a human donor in good health. Some clones in this sample may be carry-over from other donors' samples.

The chain recombines TRBV11-3 with TRBJ2-5; TCRdb indicates TRBD1, and absent DNA this call remains unverified. The CDR3 runs 16 residues. Germline V lookup: CDR1 SGHNT, CDR2 YENEEA. The CDR3 here is CASSDVEGRYQETQYF.

Measured by frequency, this clonotype is medium-sized. The chain uses TRBV14 and TRBJ1-3. Germline V gene sequence: CDR1 SGHDN, CDR2 FVKESK. This CDR3 contains 17 residues. CDR3 loop: CASSQDPGLSSGNTIYF.

The chain uses TRBV12-3 or TRBV12-4 and TRBJ2-2. The CDR3 is made up of 12 amino acids. The CDR3 sequence: CASIGNTGELFF.